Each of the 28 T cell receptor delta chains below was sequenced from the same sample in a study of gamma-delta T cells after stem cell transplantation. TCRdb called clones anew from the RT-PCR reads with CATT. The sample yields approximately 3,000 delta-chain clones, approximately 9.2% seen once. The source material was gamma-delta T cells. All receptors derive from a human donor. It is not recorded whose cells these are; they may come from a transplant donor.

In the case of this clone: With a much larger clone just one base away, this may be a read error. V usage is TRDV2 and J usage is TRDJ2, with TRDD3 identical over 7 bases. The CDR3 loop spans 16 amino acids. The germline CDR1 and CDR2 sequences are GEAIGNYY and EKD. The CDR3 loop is CACDTVGGRTTAQFFF. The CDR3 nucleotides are TGTGCCTGTGACACCGTTGGGGGACGAACGACAGCACAATTCTTCTTT.

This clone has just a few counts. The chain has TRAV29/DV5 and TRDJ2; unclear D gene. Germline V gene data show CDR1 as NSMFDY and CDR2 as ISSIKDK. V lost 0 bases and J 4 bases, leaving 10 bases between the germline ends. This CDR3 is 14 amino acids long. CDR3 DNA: TGTGCAGCAAGCGCCGGGCCGTGGACAGCACAACTCTTCTTT. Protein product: CAASAGPWTAQLFF.

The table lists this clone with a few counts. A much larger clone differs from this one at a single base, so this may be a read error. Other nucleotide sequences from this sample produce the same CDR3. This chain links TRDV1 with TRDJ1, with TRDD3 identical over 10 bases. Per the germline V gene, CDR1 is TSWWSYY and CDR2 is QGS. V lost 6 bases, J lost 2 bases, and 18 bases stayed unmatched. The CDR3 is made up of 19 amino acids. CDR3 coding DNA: TGTGCTCTTGGAGATGCCTTCCTTATGGTACTGGGGGATACCGATAAACTCATCTTT. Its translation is CALGDAFLMVLGDTDKLIF.

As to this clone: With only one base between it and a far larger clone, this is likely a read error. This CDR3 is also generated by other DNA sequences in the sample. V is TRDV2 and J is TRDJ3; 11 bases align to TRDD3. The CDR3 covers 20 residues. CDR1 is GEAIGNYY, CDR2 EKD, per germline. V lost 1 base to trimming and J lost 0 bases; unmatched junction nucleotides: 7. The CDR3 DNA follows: TGTGCCTGTGACACAGTACTGGGGGATAGAACCTCCTGGGACACCCGACAGATGTTTTTC. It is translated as CACDTVLGDRTSWDTRQMFF.

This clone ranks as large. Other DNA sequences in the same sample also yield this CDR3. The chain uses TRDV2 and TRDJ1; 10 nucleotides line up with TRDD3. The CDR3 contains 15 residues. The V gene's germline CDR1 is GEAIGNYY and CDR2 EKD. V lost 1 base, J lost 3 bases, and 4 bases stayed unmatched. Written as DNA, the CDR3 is TGTGCCTGTGACACTGGGGGATACCGCGCCGATAAACTCATCTTT. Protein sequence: CACDTGGYRADKLIF.

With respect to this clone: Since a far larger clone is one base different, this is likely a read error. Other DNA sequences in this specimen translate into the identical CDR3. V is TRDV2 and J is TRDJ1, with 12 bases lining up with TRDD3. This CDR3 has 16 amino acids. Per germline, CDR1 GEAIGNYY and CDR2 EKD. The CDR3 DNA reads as TGTGCTTGTGACACCCTGGGGGATACGTACACCGATAAACTCATCTTT. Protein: CACDTLGDTYTDKLIF.

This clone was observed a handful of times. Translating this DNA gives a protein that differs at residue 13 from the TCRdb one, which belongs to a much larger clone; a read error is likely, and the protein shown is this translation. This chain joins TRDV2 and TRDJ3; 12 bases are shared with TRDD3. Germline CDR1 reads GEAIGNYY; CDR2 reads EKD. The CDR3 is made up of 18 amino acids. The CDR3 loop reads CACDILGDTSWDARQMFF. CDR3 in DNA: TGTGCCTGTGACATACTGGGGGATACCTCCTGGGACGCCCGACAGATGTTTTTC.

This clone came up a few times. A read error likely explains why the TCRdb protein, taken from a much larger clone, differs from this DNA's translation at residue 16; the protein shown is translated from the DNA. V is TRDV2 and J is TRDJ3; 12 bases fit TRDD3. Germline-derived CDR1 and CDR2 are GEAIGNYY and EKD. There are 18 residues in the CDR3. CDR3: CACDNTGGYSWDTRQTFF. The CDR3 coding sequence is TGTGCCTGTGACAATACTGGGGGATACTCCTGGGACACCCGACAGACGTTTTTC.

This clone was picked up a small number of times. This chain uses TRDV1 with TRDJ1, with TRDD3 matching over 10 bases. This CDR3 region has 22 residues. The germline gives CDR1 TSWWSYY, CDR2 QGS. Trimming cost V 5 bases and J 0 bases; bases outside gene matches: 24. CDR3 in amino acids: CALGSPRAPLLPTGGYTDKLIF. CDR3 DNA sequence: TGTGCTCTTGGGTCTCCCAGGGCCCCTCTTCTTCCTACTGGGGGATACACCGATAAACTCATCTTT.

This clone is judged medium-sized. CDR3 nucleotide sequence: TGTGCTCTTGGGGAACTGGGACTGGGTCCCAATAAACTCATCTTT. The encoded protein is CALGELGLGPNKLIF. V and J are TRDV1 and TRDJ1; the D gene is possibly TRDD3 (6 bases). Per the germline V gene, CDR1 is TSWWSYY and CDR2 is QGS. V lost 0 bases and J 6 bases, leaving 14 bases between the germline ends. This CDR3 has 15 amino acids.

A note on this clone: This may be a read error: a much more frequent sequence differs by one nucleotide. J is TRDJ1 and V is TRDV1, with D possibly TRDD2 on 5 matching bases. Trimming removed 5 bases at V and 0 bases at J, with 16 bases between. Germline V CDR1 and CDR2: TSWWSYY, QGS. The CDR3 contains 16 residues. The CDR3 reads CALGTPKPYYTDKLIF. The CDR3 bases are TGTGCTCTTGGGACTCCTAAGCCGTACTACACCGATAAACTCATCTTT.

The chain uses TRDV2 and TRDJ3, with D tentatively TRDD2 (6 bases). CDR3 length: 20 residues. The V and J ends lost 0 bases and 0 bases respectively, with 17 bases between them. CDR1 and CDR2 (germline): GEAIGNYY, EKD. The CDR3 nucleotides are TGTGCCTGTGACACCGCCTTCCCAGGGGGTCACTCCTGGGACACCCGACAGATGTTTTTC. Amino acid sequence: CACDTAFPGGHSWDTRQMFF.

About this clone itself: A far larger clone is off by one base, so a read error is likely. The CDR3 reads CACDTWGIGADKLIF. The CDR3 bases are TGTGCCTGTGACACCTGGGGGATTGGCGCCGATAAACTCATCTTT. The V call is TRDV2, the J call TRDJ1; 8 nucleotides line up with TRDD3. There are 15 residues in the CDR3. V lost 0 bases and J lost 3; bases outside the gene matches: 5. The germline gives CDR1 GEAIGNYY, CDR2 EKD.

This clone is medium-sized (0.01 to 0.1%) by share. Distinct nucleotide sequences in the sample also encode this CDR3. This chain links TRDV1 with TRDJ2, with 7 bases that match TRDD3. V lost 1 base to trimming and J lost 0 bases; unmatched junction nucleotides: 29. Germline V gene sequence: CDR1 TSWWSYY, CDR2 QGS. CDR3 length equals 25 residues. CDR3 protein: CALGEQHAYSRGIPKLWALTAQLFF. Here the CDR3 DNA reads TGTGCTCTTGGGGAACAACATGCCTACAGCAGGGGGATCCCCAAGCTTTGGGCTTTGACAGCACAACTCTTCTTT.

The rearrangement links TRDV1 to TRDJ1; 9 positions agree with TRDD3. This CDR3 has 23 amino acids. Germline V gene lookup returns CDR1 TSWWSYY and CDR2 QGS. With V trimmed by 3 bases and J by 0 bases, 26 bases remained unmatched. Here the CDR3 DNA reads TGTGCTCTTGGGGACCCTATCAACCCCCCCCCGATTATACTGGGGGACTACACCGATAAACTCATCTTT. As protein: CALGDPINPPPIILGDYTDKLIF.

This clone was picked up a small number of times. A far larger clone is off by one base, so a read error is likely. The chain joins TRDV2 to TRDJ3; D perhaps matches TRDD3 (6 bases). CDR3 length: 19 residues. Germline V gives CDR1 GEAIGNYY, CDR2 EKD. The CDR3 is CACDSIRGSSTWGTRQMFF. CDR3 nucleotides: TGTGCCTGTGACTCGATTCGGGGGAGCAGTACCTGGGGCACCCGACAGATGTTTTTC.

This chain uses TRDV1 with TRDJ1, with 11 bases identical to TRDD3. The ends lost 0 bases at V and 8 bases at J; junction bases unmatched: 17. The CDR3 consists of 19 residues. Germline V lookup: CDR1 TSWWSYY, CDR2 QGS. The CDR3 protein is CALGELSSTSTGGYTKLIF. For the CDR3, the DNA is TGTGCTCTTGGGGAACTTTCCTCCACCAGTACTGGGGGATATACGAAACTCATCTTT.

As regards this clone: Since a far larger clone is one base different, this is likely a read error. CDR3 DNA: TGTGCCTGTGACCTTATGGGGGATTTGACAGCACAACTCTTCTTT. Encoded protein: CACDLMGDLTAQLFF. The rearrangement joins TRDV2 to TRDJ2; TRDD3 agrees at 7 bases. Trimming at V came to 3 bases and at J to 1 base, leaving 4 bases not matched to a gene. This CDR3 is 15 amino acids long. CDR1 GEAIGNYY and CDR2 EKD come from the germline V gene.

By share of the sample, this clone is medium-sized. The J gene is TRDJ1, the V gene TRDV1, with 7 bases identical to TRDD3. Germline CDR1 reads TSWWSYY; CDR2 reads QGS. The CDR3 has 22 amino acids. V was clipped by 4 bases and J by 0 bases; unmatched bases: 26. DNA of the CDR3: TGTGCTCTTGGGGTCCTCGGCGCCATTCCTCGTACTGGGGAGGGGGACACCGATAAACTCATCTTT. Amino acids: CALGVLGAIPRTGEGDTDKLIF.

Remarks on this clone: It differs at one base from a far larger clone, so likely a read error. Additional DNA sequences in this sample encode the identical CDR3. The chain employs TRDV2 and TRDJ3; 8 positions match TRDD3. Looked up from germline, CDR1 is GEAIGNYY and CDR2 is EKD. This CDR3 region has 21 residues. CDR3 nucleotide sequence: TGTGCCTGTGACACCGTATTTACTGGGGGTCCCCTCTCCTGGGACACCCGACAGATGTTCTTC. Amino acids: CACDTVFTGGPLSWDTRQMFF.

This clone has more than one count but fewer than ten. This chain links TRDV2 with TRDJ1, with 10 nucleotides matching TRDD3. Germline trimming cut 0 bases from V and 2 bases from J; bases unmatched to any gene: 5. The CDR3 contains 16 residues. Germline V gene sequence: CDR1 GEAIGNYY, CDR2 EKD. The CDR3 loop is CACDTLVLGDTDKLIF. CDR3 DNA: TGTGCCTGTGACACCCTCGTACTGGGGGATACCGATAAACTCATCTTT.

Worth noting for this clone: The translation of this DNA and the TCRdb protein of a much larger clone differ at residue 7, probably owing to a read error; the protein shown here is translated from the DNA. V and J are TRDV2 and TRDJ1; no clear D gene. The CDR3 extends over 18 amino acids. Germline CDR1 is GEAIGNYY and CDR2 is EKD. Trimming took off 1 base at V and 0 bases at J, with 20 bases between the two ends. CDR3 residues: CACDTFPTVTGYTDKLIF. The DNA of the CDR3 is TGTGCCTGTGACACATTCCCAACTGTTACCGGGTACACCGATAAACTCATCTTT.

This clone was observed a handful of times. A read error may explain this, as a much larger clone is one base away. The CDR3 DNA reads TGTGCCTGTGACCTACTGGGGGATACAGCACAACCCTTCTTT. It yields the protein CACDLLGDTAQPFF. The chain links TRDV2 to TRDJ2; TRDD3 aligns across 12 bases. Per the germline V gene, CDR1 is GEAIGNYY and CDR2 is EKD. The CDR3 loop spans 14 amino acids.

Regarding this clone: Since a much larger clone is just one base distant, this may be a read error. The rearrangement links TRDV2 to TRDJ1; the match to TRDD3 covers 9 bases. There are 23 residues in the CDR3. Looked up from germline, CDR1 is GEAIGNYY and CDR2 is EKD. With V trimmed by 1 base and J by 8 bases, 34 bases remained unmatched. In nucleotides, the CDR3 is TGTGCCTGTGACACTCCGTTACCTCCTACTATTCTTCTTCACGTACTGGGGGAGGCAAAACTCATCTTT. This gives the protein CACDTPLPPTILLHVLGEAKLIF.

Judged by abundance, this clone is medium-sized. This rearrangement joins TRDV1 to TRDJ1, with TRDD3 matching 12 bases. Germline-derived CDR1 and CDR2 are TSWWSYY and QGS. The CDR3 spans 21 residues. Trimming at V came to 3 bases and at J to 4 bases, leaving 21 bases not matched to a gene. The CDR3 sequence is CALGDPGLPPGGYVVGDKLIF. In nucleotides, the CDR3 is TGTGCTCTTGGGGACCCCGGCCTTCCTCCTGGGGGATACGTAGTTGGCGATAAACTCATCTTT.

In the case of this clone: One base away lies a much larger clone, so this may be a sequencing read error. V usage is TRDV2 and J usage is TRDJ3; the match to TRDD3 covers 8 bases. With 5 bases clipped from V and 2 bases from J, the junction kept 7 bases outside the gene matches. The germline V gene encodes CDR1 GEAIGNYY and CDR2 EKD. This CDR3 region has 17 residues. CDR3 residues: CACGTGIHTWDTRQMFF. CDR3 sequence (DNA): TGTGCCTGTGGCACGGGGATACATACCTGGGACACCCGACAGATGTTTTTC.

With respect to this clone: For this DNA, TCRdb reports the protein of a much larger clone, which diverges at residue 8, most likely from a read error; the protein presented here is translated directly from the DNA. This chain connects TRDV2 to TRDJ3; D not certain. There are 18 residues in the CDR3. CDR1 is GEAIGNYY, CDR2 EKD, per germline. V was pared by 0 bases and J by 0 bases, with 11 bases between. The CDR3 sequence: CACDTVLRDSWDTRQMFF. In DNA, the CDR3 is TGTGCCTGTGACACCGTACTGAGGGACTCCTGGGACACCCGACAGATGTTTTTC.

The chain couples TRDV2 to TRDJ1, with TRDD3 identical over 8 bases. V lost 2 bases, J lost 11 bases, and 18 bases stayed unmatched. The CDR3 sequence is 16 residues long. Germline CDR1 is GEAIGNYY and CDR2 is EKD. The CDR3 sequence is CACDRLGADSTDPLIF. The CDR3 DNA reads TGTGCCTGTGACAGACTGGGGGCTGACTCCACCGATCCCCTCATCTTT.